This TCR beta chain was recorded in a study of blood T cell repertoires in COVID-19. Overall study: Italy, Spain and the United States were the sources of the convalescent and acute COVID-19 samples.

In the study's own analysis: Cell counts per sample came from amplifying reference gene primers. Measured with immunoSEQ multiplex PCR; TCRdb has only the in-frame clones, and not every one. D and trimming come from the DNA, and the V and J calls and clone size come from that table. Of some 250,000 clones listed, roughly 88% were seen once; the top ten hold 0.7%. This CDR3 spans 14 amino acids. Per the germline V gene, CDR1 is LGHDT and CDR2 is YNNKEL (reference sequence). V was pared by 6 bases and J by 0 bases, with 11 bases between. This clonotype was obtained from a human donor in a cohort sampled during active COVID-19. Sequencing used peripheral blood. V gene TRBV3-1 (or the pseudogene TRBV3-2) combines with J gene TRBJ1-2; TRBD1 might be the D (6 bases). CDR3 sequence reads: CASSPRTANYGYTF. The CDR3 DNA is TGTGCCAGCAGTCCGAGGACAGCTAACTATGGCTACACCTTC.